Listed here are 10 T cell receptor beta chains from one sample, sequenced in a study of blood T cell repertoires in COVID-19. The protocol was immunoSEQ multiplex PCR, while the TCRdb copy is restricted to in-frame clones and leaves out a portion. The sample contains under 200,000 clones, approximately 88% of which appear only once. Specimen: peripheral blood. Every receptor here comes from a man aged 18-30 years with active or convalescent COVID-19.

The count of this clone is one. The rearrangement links TRBV6-5 to TRBJ2-7; 7 nucleotides agree with TRBD1. This CDR3 comprises 16 residues. V lost 2 bases and J lost 3; bases outside the gene matches: 10. From germline, CDR1 is MNHEY and CDR2 SVGAGI. CDR3 in DNA: TGTGCCAGCAGTTACACTCGACAGGGTTGGATCTACGAGCAGTACTTC. Residues: CASSYTRQGWIYEQYF.

The V and J genes are TRBV6-1 and TRBJ2-7; 8 nucleotides agree with TRBD1. The germline V gene encodes CDR1 MNHNS and CDR2 SASEGT. The CDR3 consists of 15 residues. The J segment lost 1 base and the V segment lost 3 bases, leaving 5 bases of the junction unmatched. CDR3 bases: TGTGCCAGCAGTGACGACAGGGGAATATCCTACGAGCAGTACTTC. Its translation: CASSDDRGISYEQYF.

V gene TRBV2 combines with J gene TRBJ1-2; D is unclear. Germline values: CDR1 SNHLY, CDR2 FYNNEI. V was clipped by 6 bases and J by 6 bases, with 11 bases between them. The CDR3 totals 12 residues. CDR3 in DNA: TGTGCCAGCAGGGGAGAAGTCCATGGCTACACCTTC. Translating gives CASRGEVHGYTF.

This clone was found a few times. V and J are TRBV15 and TRBJ1-1; D ambiguous. V lost 1 base, J lost 1 base, and 10 bases lay in between. The germline gives CDR1 LNHNV, CDR2 YYDKDF (reference sequence). The CDR3 length is 15 residues. In DNA, the CDR3 is TGTGCCACCAGCAGAGTCAATACGGGGAACACTGAAGCTTTCTTT. As protein: CATSRVNTGNTEAFF.

V is TRBV6-6 and J is TRBJ2-2; TRBD2 agrees at 14 bases. Germline CDR1 MNHNY, CDR2 SVGAGI (reference sequence). Trimming cost V 5 bases and J 1 base; bases outside gene matches: 6. This CDR3 contains 18 residues. CDR3 nucleotides: TGTGCCAGCAGTCAATCGACTAGCGGGAGGGGGAACACCGGGGAGCTGTTTTTT. Its protein is CASSQSTSGRGNTGELFF.

The chain joins TRBV4-1 to TRBJ2-6; 9 positions match TRBD1. Trimming took 3 bases from V and 4 from J; bases not matched to a gene: 7. This CDR3 is built from 17 residues. Germline lookup yields CDR1 MGHRA and CDR2 YSYEKL. For the CDR3, the DNA is TGCGCCAGCAGCCACGGGACAGGGCGACGGGGGGCCAACGTCCTGACTTTC. It translates to CASSHGTGRRGANVLTF.

The chain uses TRBV15 and TRBJ1-4; 9 bases agree with TRBD1. V was pared by 5 bases and J by 8 bases, with 9 bases of the junction left unmatched. This CDR3 spans 15 amino acids. Germline CDR1 and CDR2: LNHNV and YYDKDF (reference sequence). CDR3 nucleotide sequence: TGTGCCACCAGCGGAACCGGGACAGGGCAGGAAAAACTGTTTTTT. As protein: CATSGTGTGQEKLFF.

CDR3 nucleotides: TGTGCCAGCAGAGGGGGAAAGACCTATAATTCACCCCTCCACTTT. As protein: CASRGGKTYNSPLHF. The chain combines TRBV27 with TRBJ1-6; the D gene is possibly TRBD1 (6 bases). The CDR3 runs to 15 residues. CDR1 MNHEY and CDR2 SMNVEV come from the germline V gene (reference sequence). Between the trimmed V and J ends, which lost 6 bases and 2 bases, there was a span of 11 bases.

This clone appeared a few times. The CDR3 DNA reads TGTGCCAGCCGGTCGGAGATACAGGGTAGCTACGAGCAGTACTTC. It codes for CASRSEIQGSYEQYF. This chain links TRBV2 with TRBJ2-7, with D possibly TRBD1 on 6 matching bases. V lost 8 bases, J lost 3 bases, and 20 bases lay in between. CDR1 is SNHLY and CDR2 is FYNNEI in the germline V gene. This CDR3 is built from 15 residues.

CDR3 in amino acids: CASSQSILLANTGELFF. In DNA, the CDR3 is TGTGCCAGCAGCCAATCGATTTTATTAGCGAACACCGGGGAGCTGTTTTTT. The chain couples TRBV16 to TRBJ2-2; no clear D. V lost 0 bases to trimming and J lost 0 bases, with 11 bases between them. Germline CDR1 and CDR2: KGHSY and FQNENV. The CDR3 is 17 residues long.